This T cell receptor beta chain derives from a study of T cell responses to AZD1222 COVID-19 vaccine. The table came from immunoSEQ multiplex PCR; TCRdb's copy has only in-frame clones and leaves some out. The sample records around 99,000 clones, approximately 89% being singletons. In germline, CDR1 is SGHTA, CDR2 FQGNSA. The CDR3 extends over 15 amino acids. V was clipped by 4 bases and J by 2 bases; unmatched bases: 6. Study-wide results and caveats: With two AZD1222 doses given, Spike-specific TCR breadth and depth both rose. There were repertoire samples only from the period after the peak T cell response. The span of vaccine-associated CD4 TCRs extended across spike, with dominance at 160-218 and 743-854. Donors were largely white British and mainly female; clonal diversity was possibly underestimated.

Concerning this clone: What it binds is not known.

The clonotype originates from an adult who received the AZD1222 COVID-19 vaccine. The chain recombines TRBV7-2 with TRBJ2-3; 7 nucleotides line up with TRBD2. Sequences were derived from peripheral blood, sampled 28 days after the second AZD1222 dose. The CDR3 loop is CASSSRGVSTDTQYF. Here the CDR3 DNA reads TGTGCCAGCAGCTCCCGGGGGGTGTCCACAGATACGCAGTATTTT.